These T cell receptor beta chains were read from a single sample in a study of response to subunit inactivated influenza vaccine. TCRdb itself ran the RT-PCR reads through MiXCR, one entry per CDR3 protein. The sample has about 570,000 distinct CDR3 sequences; about 11% are singletons. These data were also filed under a second study, of T cells expressing NK-cell markers.

The sequencing here drew on PBMCs from blood, taken on the day of vaccination. These receptors came from a man aged 45-60 years who received an inactivated influenza vaccine. Both conserved end residues are part of each CDR3. Each record gives: CDR3 protein, CDR3 DNA, J gene, V gene, clone size, D gene. A D gene is named only where the DNA matches it firmly. Size is omitted from some rows. Given values are once, few, many or a class for expanded clones.

CDR3 protein: CSARERTGLGVYSNQPQHF; CDR3 DNA: TGCAGTGCTAGAGAGAGGACAGGCCTAGGCGTTTATAGCAATCAGCCCCAGCATTTT; J gene: TRBJ1-5; V gene: TRBV20-1; clone size: -; D gene: TRBD1
CDR3 protein: CASRQDWFSGNTIYF; CDR3 DNA: TGTGCCAGCAGGCAAGATTGGTTCTCTGGAAACACCATATATTTT; J gene: TRBJ1-3; V gene: TRBV28; clone size: many; D gene: -
CDR3 protein: CATSDSAVPMSGTYNEQFF; CDR3 DNA: TGTGCCACCAGTGATTCGGCGGTCCCTATGAGCGGGACATACAATGAGCAGTTCTTC; J gene: TRBJ2-1; V gene: TRBV24-1; clone size: many; D gene: -
CDR3 protein: CASSLGDGYNEQFF; CDR3 DNA: TGTGCCAGCAGCTTAGGGGACGGATACAATGAGCAGTTCTTC; J gene: TRBJ2-1; V gene: TRBV7-2; clone size: -; D gene: -
CDR3 protein: CASTPGLAGGPYNEQFF; CDR3 DNA: TGTGCCAGCACGCCGGGACTAGCGGGGGGGCCCTACAATGAGCAGTTCTTC; J gene: TRBJ2-1; V gene: TRBV6-1; clone size: once; D gene: TRBD2
CDR3 protein: CASSMTARSSYEQYF; CDR3 DNA: TGTGCCAGCAGTATGACAGCAAGGAGCTCCTACGAGCAGTACTTC; J gene: TRBJ2-7; V gene: TRBV28; clone size: few; D gene: -
CDR3 protein: CASMEGGTEAFF; CDR3 DNA: TGTGCCAGCATGGAGGGTGGCACTGAAGCTTTCTTT; J gene: TRBJ1-1; V gene: TRBV12-3/TRBV12-4; clone size: many; D gene: -
CDR3 protein: CAISESGDGQETQYF; CDR3 DNA: TGTGCCATCAGTGAGTCGGGTGACGGCCAAGAGACCCAGTACTTC; J gene: TRBJ2-5; V gene: TRBV10-3; clone size: many; D gene: -
CDR3 protein: CASSLGLAGVDEQFF; CDR3 DNA: TGTGCCAGCAGCCTCGGACTAGCGGGGGTTGATGAGCAGTTCTTC; J gene: TRBJ2-1; V gene: TRBV7-9; clone size: many; D gene: TRBD2
CDR3 protein: CASSLEQGAMGTDTQYF; CDR3 DNA: TGTGCCAGCAGCTTAGAACAGGGGGCGATGGGCACAGATACGCAGTATTTT; J gene: TRBJ2-3; V gene: TRBV7-8; clone size: few; D gene: TRBD1
CDR3 protein: CSARDTGLADYNEQFF; CDR3 DNA: TGCAGTGCTAGAGATACGGGGCTAGCGGATTACAATGAGCAGTTCTTC; J gene: TRBJ2-1; V gene: TRBV20-1; clone size: -; D gene: TRBD2
CDR3 protein: CATLAGDNNEQFF; CDR3 DNA: TGTGCCACCCTAGCGGGAGATAACAATGAGCAGTTCTTC; J gene: TRBJ2-1; V gene: TRBV10-3; clone size: few; D gene: TRBD2
CDR3 protein: CASSLPGAAQPQHF; CDR3 DNA: TGTGCCAGCAGCCTTCCGGGGGCGGCCCAGCCCCAGCATTTT; J gene: TRBJ1-5; V gene: TRBV6-2/TRBV6-3; clone size: many; D gene: -
CDR3 protein: CASSGMETSSTDTQYF; CDR3 DNA: TGTGCCAGCAGCGGAATGGAGACGTCTAGCACAGATACGCAGTATTTT; J gene: TRBJ2-3; V gene: TRBV2; clone size: few; D gene: -
CDR3 protein: CASSPPTEQETQYF; CDR3 DNA: TGTGCCAGCAGTCCACCCACGGAACAAGAGACCCAGTACTTC; J gene: TRBJ2-5; V gene: TRBV28; clone size: many; D gene: -
CDR3 protein: CSARDRGQAYEQYF; CDR3 DNA: TGCAGTGCTAGAGATAGGGGTCAAGCCTACGAGCAGTACTTC; J gene: TRBJ2-7; V gene: TRBV20-1; clone size: -; D gene: -
CDR3 protein: CASSLRTLGTEAFF; CDR3 DNA: TGTGCCAGCAGCTTAAGGACCTTGGGGACTGAAGCTTTCTTT; J gene: TRBJ1-1; V gene: TRBV7-2; clone size: many; D gene: -
CDR3 protein: CASSSRPNESQYF; CDR3 DNA: TGCGCCAGCAGCTCCCGGCCTAACGAATCCCAGTACTTC; J gene: TRBJ2-7; V gene: TRBV5-1; clone size: -; D gene: -
CDR3 protein: CATSRDTKSYGYTF; CDR3 DNA: TGTGCCACCAGCAGAGATACCAAGTCCTATGGCTACACCTTC; J gene: TRBJ1-2; V gene: TRBV15; clone size: -; D gene: -
CDR3 protein: CATSRPSEGGSAKLFF; CDR3 DNA: TGTGCCACCAGCAGACCCTCGGAGGGGGGTTCGGCGAAACTGTTTTTT; J gene: TRBJ1-4; V gene: TRBV15; clone size: many; D gene: -
CDR3 protein: CAISESRGASTDTQYF; CDR3 DNA: TGTGCCATCAGTGAGTCGCGGGGTGCTAGCACAGATACGCAGTATTTT; J gene: TRBJ2-3; V gene: TRBV10-3; clone size: -; D gene: -
CDR3 protein: CSARPGQLIEKLFF; CDR3 DNA: TGCAGTGCTAGGCCGGGACAGCTAATTGAAAAACTGTTTTTT; J gene: TRBJ1-4; V gene: TRBV20-1; clone size: many; D gene: TRBD1
CDR3 protein: CSASVLGAGNTIYF; CDR3 DNA: TGCAGTGCTAGTGTCTTGGGGGCTGGAAACACCATATATTTT; J gene: TRBJ1-3; V gene: TRBV20-1; clone size: many; D gene: -
CDR3 protein: CASSYQPWRQETQYF; CDR3 DNA: TGTGCCAGCAGCTATCAACCCTGGAGGCAAGAGACCCAGTACTTC; J gene: TRBJ2-5; V gene: TRBV3-1; clone size: few; D gene: -
CDR3 protein: CASSQGGFGEQYF; CDR3 DNA: TGTGCCAGCAGCCAAGGAGGGTTTGGGGAGCAGTACTTC; J gene: TRBJ2-7; V gene: TRBV7-9; clone size: -; D gene: -
CDR3 protein: CASSLLLNTEAFF; CDR3 DNA: TGTGCCAGCAGTTTACTGTTGAACACTGAAGCTTTCTTT; J gene: TRBJ1-1; V gene: TRBV12-3/TRBV12-4; clone size: many; D gene: -
CDR3 protein: CASCTSGTQDAGELFF; CDR3 DNA: TGTGCCAGCTGTACATCCGGGACCCAGGATGCCGGGGAGCTGTTTTTT; J gene: TRBJ2-2; V gene: TRBV28; clone size: few; D gene: -
CDR3 protein: CAISGGTGGAEDTQYF; CDR3 DNA: TGTGCCATCAGTGGCGGGACAGGGGGCGCAGAAGATACGCAGTATTTT; J gene: TRBJ2-3; V gene: TRBV10-3; clone size: -; D gene: TRBD1
CDR3 protein: CASSVGKGPEQFF; CDR3 DNA: TGTGCCAGCAGCGTAGGCAAGGGACCAGAGCAGTTCTTC; J gene: TRBJ2-1; V gene: TRBV9; clone size: -; D gene: -
CDR3 protein: CASRRTGGAQTGELFF; CDR3 DNA: TGTGCCAGCAGGCGTACAGGGGGCGCTCAGACCGGGGAGCTGTTTTTT; J gene: TRBJ2-2; V gene: TRBV11-2; clone size: -; D gene: TRBD1
CDR3 protein: CASSFPGGGGPYF; CDR3 DNA: TGTGCCAGCAGTTTTCCGGGCGGGGGGGGACCGTATTTT; J gene: TRBJ2-3; V gene: TRBV12-3/TRBV12-4; clone size: -; D gene: TRBD2
CDR3 protein: CSVEWLETQYF; CDR3 DNA: TGCAGCGTTGAATGGCTTGAGACCCAGTACTTC; J gene: TRBJ2-5; V gene: TRBV29-1; clone size: many; D gene: -
CDR3 protein: CSASAHNFAYDSPLHF; CDR3 DNA: TGCAGTGCTAGTGCGCACAATTTTGCTTACGATTCACCCCTCCACTTT; J gene: TRBJ1-6; V gene: TRBV20-1; clone size: -; D gene: -
CDR3 protein: CSGLGTPNSNEQFF; CDR3 DNA: TGCAGCGGACTGGGGACCCCGAACTCCAATGAGCAGTTCTTC; J gene: TRBJ2-1; V gene: TRBV29-1; clone size: -; D gene: -
CDR3 protein: CATGKGIAKNIQYF; CDR3 DNA: TGTGCCACCGGAAAGGGAATAGCCAAAAACATTCAGTACTTC; J gene: TRBJ2-4; V gene: TRBV15; clone size: few; D gene: -
CDR3 protein: CASSLLWGSYEQYF; CDR3 DNA: TGTGCCAGCAGTTTATTGTGGGGATCCTACGAGCAGTACTTC; J gene: TRBJ2-7; V gene: TRBV28; clone size: few; D gene: -
CDR3 protein: CASSYGQRATNEKLFF; CDR3 DNA: TGTGCCAGCAGTTACGGTCAGAGAGCAACTAATGAAAAACTGTTTTTT; J gene: TRBJ1-4; V gene: TRBV6-2/TRBV6-3; clone size: -; D gene: -
CDR3 protein: CASSGGLTVSETQYF; CDR3 DNA: TGTGCCAGCAGCGGGGGTTTAACGGTGTCGGAGACCCAGTACTTC; J gene: TRBJ2-5; V gene: TRBV9; clone size: few; D gene: -
CDR3 protein: CASSADRWNEKLFF; CDR3 DNA: TGTGCCAGCAGCGCGGATCGATGGAATGAAAAACTGTTTTTT; J gene: TRBJ1-4; V gene: TRBV7-2; clone size: -; D gene: -
CDR3 protein: CAISDRDYGETQYF; CDR3 DNA: TGTGCCATCAGTGACCGGGACTATGGGGAGACCCAGTACTTC; J gene: TRBJ2-5; V gene: TRBV10-3; clone size: -; D gene: TRBD2
CDR3 protein: CSVATNSYEQYF; CDR3 DNA: TGCAGCGTTGCAACTAACTCCTACGAGCAGTACTTC; J gene: TRBJ2-7; V gene: TRBV29-1; clone size: few; D gene: -
CDR3 protein: CASQIDSNYGYTF; CDR3 DNA: TGTGCCAGCCAAATAGACAGTAACTATGGCTACACCTTC; J gene: TRBJ1-2; V gene: TRBV28; clone size: -; D gene: -
CDR3 protein: CSAWVAGARNEQFF; CDR3 DNA: TGCAGTGCTTGGGTAGCGGGGGCCCGCAATGAGCAGTTCTTC; J gene: TRBJ2-1; V gene: TRBV20-1; clone size: few; D gene: TRBD2
CDR3 protein: CATSDLQRVEDCEQFF; CDR3 DNA: TGTGCCACCAGTGATTTGCAAAGGGTTGAGGATTGTGAGCAGTTCTTC; J gene: TRBJ2-1; V gene: TRBV24-1; clone size: few; D gene: -
CDR3 protein: CASSLVSSGPIGEQYF; CDR3 DNA: TGCGCCAGCAGCTTGGTATCTAGCGGGCCTATAGGCGAGCAGTACTTC; J gene: TRBJ2-7; V gene: TRBV5-1; clone size: -; D gene: TRBD2